This T cell receptor (beta chain) was sequenced for a study of cytomegalovirus exposure and HLA in healthy donors. Primers: 60 Vbeta forward and 13 Jbeta reverse. Produced via immunoSEQ multiplex PCR; TCRdb's table is partial and in-frame only. This sample carries some 95,000 clones, over 75% of them seen once, and the ten largest clones take less than 9.5%. In germline, CDR1 is SGHTA, CDR2 FQGNSA. V lost 6 bases, J lost 3 bases, and 3 bases stayed unmatched. The CDR3 covers 14 residues. The receptor was isolated from a man aged 45-65 years in good health and CMV-seropositive. The sequencing input was PBMCs. The rearrangement links TRBV7-2 to TRBJ2-3; 10 nucleotides match TRBD2. The DNA for the CDR3 is TGTGCCAGCAGGGTTAGCGGGGGGACAGATACGCAGTATTTT. This sequence encodes CASRVSGGTDTQYF.